The next 13 T cell receptor beta chains were all read from a single sample in a study of identical twins. TCRdb re-called the 5' RACE reads with MiXCR, one entry per CDR3 protein. The table lists 550,000 to 800,000 distinct CDR3 sequences, roughly 7.1% of them singletons. These data were also filed under a second study, of yellow fever vaccine responses in identical twins.

The sample taken for sequencing was PBMCs. All receptors derive from a woman younger than 35 in good health.

The table lists this clonotype with a few counts. This sequence joins TRBV5-1 and TRBJ2-6; 7 positions match TRBD1. Germline CDR1 reads SGHRS; CDR2 reads YFSETQ. The V segment lost 4 bases and the J segment 4 bases; nucleotides outside the gene matches: 11. The CDR3 length is 17 residues. The chain's CDR3 is CASSMRQGEAGANVLTF. CDR3 coding DNA: TGCGCCAGCAGCATGAGACAGGGTGAAGCCGGGGCCAACGTCCTGACTTTC.

This clonotype was picked up many times. The chain uses TRBV5-1 and TRBJ2-7; D ambiguous. The CDR3 has 14 amino acids. The V end was cut by 0 bases, the J end by 4 bases, with 11 bases between. The germline V gene has CDR1 SGHRS and CDR2 YFSETQ. The CDR3 loop is CASSLVSGSYEQYV. CDR3 in DNA: TGCGCCAGCAGCTTGGTTTCAGGTTCTTACGAGCAGTACGTC.

This chain uses TRBV20-1 with TRBJ2-4; D is uncertain. Germline CDR1 is DFQATT and CDR2 is SNEGSKA (reference sequence). The CDR3 has 14 residues. Trimming pared 2 bases from V and 0 bases from J, leaving 8 bases between. The CDR3 is CSARQSLAKNIQYF. The CDR3 coding sequence is TGCAGTGCTAGACAGTCTCTAGCCAAAAACATTCAGTACTTC.

Only a few counts were recorded for this clonotype. The chain employs TRBV11-3 and TRBJ2-3; D may correspond to TRBD1 or TRBD2 (5 bases each). CDR1 and CDR2 (germline): SGHNT, YENEEA. Trimming removed 8 bases at V and 2 bases at J, with 11 bases between. The CDR3 is 13 amino acids. CDR3: CASRGGPTDTQYF. The CDR3 bases are TGTGCCAGCCGGGGCGGGCCCACAGATACGCAGTATTTT.

This clonotype was observed many times. The V gene is TRBV28, the J gene TRBJ1-5, with TRBD1 matching over 7 bases. Trimming cost V 5 bases and J 2 bases; bases outside gene matches: 9. The CDR3 consists of 16 residues. CDR1 is MDHEN and CDR2 is SYDVKM in the germline V gene. The CDR3 loop reads CASSHVSGGGNQPQHF. The CDR3 DNA is TGTGCCAGCAGTCACGTTTCAGGGGGAGGCAATCAGCCCCAGCATTTT.

This chain connects TRBV7-9 to TRBJ2-1, with TRBD2 matching over 13 bases. With 6 bases clipped from V and 6 bases from J, the junction kept 5 bases outside the gene matches. The CDR3 totals 15 residues. The V gene's germline CDR1 is SEHNR and CDR2 FQNEAQ (reference sequence). The CDR3 is CASRPRTSGSNEQFF. The CDR3 nucleotides are TGTGCCAGCAGACCCAGGACTAGCGGGAGCAATGAGCAGTTCTTC.

Here the CDR3 DNA reads TGCGCCAGCAGCTTGGAAGGCACGTACCCTGAGCAGTTCTTC. Translating it yields CASSLEGTYPEQFF. The genes are TRBV5-1 and TRBJ2-1; no clear D gene. Deletions cut 0 bases from V and 9 bases from J, with 13 bases between. CDR1 and CDR2 (germline): SGHRS, YFSETQ. This CDR3 has 14 amino acids. Supplemented by reference TRBV5-1 and TRBJ2-1, the full variable domain reads KAGVTQTPRYLIKTRGQQVTLSCSPISGHRSVSWYQQTPGQGLQFLFEYFSETQRNKGNFPGRFSGRQFSNSRSEMNVSTLELGDSALYLCASSLEGTYPEQFFGPGTRLTVL.

This clonotype has more than one count but fewer than ten. The chain couples TRBV7-8 to TRBJ1-5, with D maybe TRBD1 (5 bases). Germline V gives CDR1 SGHVS, CDR2 FQNEAQ. V was shortened by 2 bases and J by 0 bases, with 8 bases between the two germline ends. The CDR3 is 15 residues long. CDR3 in DNA: TGTGCCAGCAGCTTACTGGGACGTAGCAATCAGCCCCAGCATTTT. Its translation: CASSLLGRSNQPQHF.

This clonotype has ten or more counts. The chain combines TRBV20-1 with TRBJ1-1; D is possibly TRBD1 (5 bases). V lost 3 bases and J lost 7, with 12 bases in between. Germline-derived CDR1 and CDR2 are DFQATT and SNEGSKA (reference sequence). There are 12 residues in the CDR3. The CDR3 sequence: CSASYRLDEAFF. CDR3 nucleotide sequence: TGCAGTGCTAGCTACAGGCTAGATGAAGCTTTCTTT.

The V call is TRBV24-1, the J call TRBJ2-1; 11 nucleotides align to TRBD2. This CDR3 spans 18 amino acids. The V gene's germline CDR1 is KGHDR and CDR2 SFDVKD. V dropped 6 bases and J dropped 10; count of bases not matched to a gene: 19. The CDR3 DNA is TGTGCCACCAGTAAAGGCGGGGCCGGGACTAGCGGAGTTGGCGAGCAGTTCTTC. Its protein is CATSKGGAGTSGVGEQFF.

This clonotype was seen more than once but under ten times. CDR3 nucleotide sequence: TGTGCCAGCAGCTTAGGTGTTTGGGGGGGCTACACCTTC. Encoded protein: CASSLGVWGGYTF. The chain joins TRBV11-2 to TRBJ1-2; D perhaps matches TRBD1 (5 bases). Germline V gives CDR1 SGHAT, CDR2 FQNNGV. The ends were cut back, 1 base at V and 8 bases at J, with 11 bases in the middle. The CDR3 has 13 residues.

This clonotype was detected ten times or more. The chain has TRBV11-2 and TRBJ1-2; possibly TRBD1 for D (5 bases). The CDR3 loop spans 14 amino acids. CDR1 and CDR2 from the germline V gene are SGHAT and FQNNGV. Trimming took 5 bases from V and 2 from J, leaving 12 bases between them. This CDR3 is CASSTQTANYGYTF. CDR3 coding DNA: TGTGCCAGCAGCACACAGACAGCCAACTATGGCTACACCTTC.

The rearrangement links TRBV13 to TRBJ2-2; 12 bases match TRBD2. The CDR3 spans 16 residues. V lost 4 bases, J lost 6 bases, and 6 bases stayed unmatched. The germline V gene encodes CDR1 PRHDT and CDR2 FYEKMQ (reference sequence). The CDR3, as DNA: TGTGCCAGCAGCTCTAAGACTAGCGGGAGACCCGGGGAGCTGTTTTTT. This encodes CASSSKTSGRPGELFF. The full variable domain, in which reference TRBV13 and TRBJ2-2 provide the parts outside the CDR3, is AAGVIQSPRHLIKEKRETATLKCYPIPRHDTVYWYQQGPGQDPQFLISFYEKMQSDKGSIPDRFSAQQFSDYHSELNMSSLELGDSALYFCASSSKTSGRPGELFFGEGSRLTVL.